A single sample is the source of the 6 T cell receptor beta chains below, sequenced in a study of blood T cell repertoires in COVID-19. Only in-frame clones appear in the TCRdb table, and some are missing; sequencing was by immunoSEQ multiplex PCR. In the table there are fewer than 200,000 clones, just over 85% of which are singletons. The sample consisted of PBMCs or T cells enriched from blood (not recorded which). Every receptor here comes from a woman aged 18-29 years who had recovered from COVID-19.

The CDR3 region has the DNA TGTGCCAGCAGTGGGACAGGGAGCGGTGAAGCTTTCTTT. Protein sequence: CASSGTGSGEAFF. The chain couples TRBV2 to TRBJ1-1; 8 bases line up with TRBD1. The CDR3 spans 13 residues. V was clipped by 4 bases and J by 7 bases; unmatched bases: 5. Germline V gene lookup returns CDR1 SNHLY and CDR2 FYNNEI.

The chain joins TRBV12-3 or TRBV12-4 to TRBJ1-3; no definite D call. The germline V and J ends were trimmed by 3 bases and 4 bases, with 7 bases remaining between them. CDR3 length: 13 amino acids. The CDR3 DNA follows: TGTGCCAGCAGTTTGTCAGAAGGAAACACCATATATTTT. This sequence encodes CASSLSEGNTIYF.

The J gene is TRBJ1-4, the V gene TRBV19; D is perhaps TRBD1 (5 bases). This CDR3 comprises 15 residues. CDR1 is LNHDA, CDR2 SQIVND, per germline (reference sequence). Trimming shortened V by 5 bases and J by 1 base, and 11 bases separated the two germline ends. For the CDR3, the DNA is TGTGCCAGTAGTCCGCGGGACGGAACTAATGAAAAACTGTTTTTT. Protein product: CASSPRDGTNEKLFF.

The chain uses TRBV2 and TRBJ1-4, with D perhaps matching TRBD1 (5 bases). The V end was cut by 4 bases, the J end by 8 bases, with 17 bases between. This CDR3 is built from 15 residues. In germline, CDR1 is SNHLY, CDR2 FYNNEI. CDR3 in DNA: TGTGCCAGCAGTGTCCAAGGGGTTCAGAGCGAAAAACTGTTTTTT. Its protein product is CASSVQGVQSEKLFF.

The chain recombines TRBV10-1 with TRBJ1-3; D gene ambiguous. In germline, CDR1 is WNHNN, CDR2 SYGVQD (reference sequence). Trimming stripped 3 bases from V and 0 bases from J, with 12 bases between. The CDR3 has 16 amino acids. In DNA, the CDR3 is TGCGCCAGCAGTGAACACAGAACCAGCTCTGGAAACACCATATATTTT. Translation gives CASSEHRTSSGNTIYF.

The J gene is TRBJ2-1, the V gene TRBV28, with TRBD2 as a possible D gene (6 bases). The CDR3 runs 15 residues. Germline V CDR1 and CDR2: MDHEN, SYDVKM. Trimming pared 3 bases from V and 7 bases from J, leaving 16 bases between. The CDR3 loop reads CASSLIGQGGNEQFF. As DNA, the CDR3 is TGTGCCAGCAGTTTGATAGGGCAGGGAGGTAATGAGCAGTTCTTC.